The T cell receptor beta chain under discussion was sequenced for a study of T and B cells in COVID-19 patients. By sample share, this clonotype is medium-sized. The target antigen is unknown. BIOMED2 TRB-A/B primer pools were used in multiplex TRB PCR. TCRdb recomputed calls from the multiplex PCR reads with MiXCR, one row per CDR3 protein. The sample includes around 21,000 distinct CDR3 sequences, approximately 30% of them seen just once. This CDR3 is built from 14 residues. Germline V CDR1 and CDR2: LNHDA, SQIVND (reference sequence). Trimming at V came to 5 bases and at J to 1 base, leaving 2 bases not matched to a gene. TRB was amplified from about 250-500 ng of blood genomic DNA. Study observations and caveats: Active COVID-19 showed highly clonal TRB repertoires; recovery showed diversity and richness above healthy donors. Symptomatic-phase blood samples from mildly ill patients and early samples from severe cases were scarce.

Specimen: blood. This clonotype originated in a human donor who had recovered from COVID-19. V usage is TRBV19 and J usage is TRBJ2-5, with TRBD1 identical over 9 bases. The chain's CDR3 is CASSVQGAQETQYF. Here the CDR3 DNA reads TGTGCCAGTAGTGTACAGGGGGCCCAAGAGACCCAGTACTTC.